This T cell receptor beta chain emerged from a study of graft-versus-host responses after intestinal transplantation. Background on the study: All recipients were transplanted with multivisceral, liver-intestinal, or isolated intestinal grafts. Every transplant recipient was induced with anti-thymocyte globulin, then maintained on tacrolimus and steroids for approximately three years. Overall study findings and caveats: After transplant, early declines in HvG clones were associated with peak levels of circulating GvH clones. Where graft-donor T cell macrochimerism was present, patients had high graft-versus-host to host-versus-graft clonal ratios in allografts.

Concerning this clone itself: Antigen: not known.

Sequencing used immunoSEQ multiplex PCR; TCRdb keeps in-frame clones, though not all of them. The sample includes 73,000 or so clones, 90% of them seen just once. Sample: unstimulated CD8+ T cells sorted from spleen or lymph node cells, taken before transplant. This TCR derives from a human donor who was the organ donor for an intestinal transplant.

The CDR3 DNA sequence: TGTGCCAGTAGTCTCGGGGGTCAGCCCCAGCATTTT. Its translation: CASSLGGQPQHF. The chain couples TRBV19 to TRBJ1-5, with D tentatively TRBD1 (5 bases). This CDR3 is 12 amino acids long. Trimming shortened V by 5 bases and J by 6 bases, and 8 bases separated the two germline ends. Germline CDR1 is LNHDA and CDR2 is SQIVND (reference sequence).